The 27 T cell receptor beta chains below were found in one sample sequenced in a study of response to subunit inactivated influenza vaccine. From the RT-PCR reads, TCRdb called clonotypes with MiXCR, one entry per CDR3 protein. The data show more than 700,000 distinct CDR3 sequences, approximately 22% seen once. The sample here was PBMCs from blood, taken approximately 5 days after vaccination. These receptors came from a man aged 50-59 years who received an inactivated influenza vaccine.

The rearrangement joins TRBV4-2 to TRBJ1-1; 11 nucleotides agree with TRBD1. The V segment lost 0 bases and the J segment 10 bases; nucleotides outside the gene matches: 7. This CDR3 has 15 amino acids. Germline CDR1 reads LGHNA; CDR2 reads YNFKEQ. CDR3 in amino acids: CASSQEAGTGGTAFF. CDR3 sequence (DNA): TGTGCCAGCAGCCAAGAGGCCGGGACAGGGGGGACAGCTTTCTTT.

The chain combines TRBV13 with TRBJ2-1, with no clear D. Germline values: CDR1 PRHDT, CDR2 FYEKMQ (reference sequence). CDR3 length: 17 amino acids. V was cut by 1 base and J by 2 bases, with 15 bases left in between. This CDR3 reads CASSLEWGKDPYNEQFF. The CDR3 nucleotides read TGTGCCAGCAGCTTAGAGTGGGGAAAGGACCCCTACAATGAGCAGTTCTTC.

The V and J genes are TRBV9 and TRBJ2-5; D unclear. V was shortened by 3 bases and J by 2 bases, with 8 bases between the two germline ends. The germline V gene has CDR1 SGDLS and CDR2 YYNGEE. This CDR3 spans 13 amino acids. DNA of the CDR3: TGTGCCAGCAGCGGATGGACGCAAGAGACCCAGTACTTC. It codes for CASSGWTQETQYF.

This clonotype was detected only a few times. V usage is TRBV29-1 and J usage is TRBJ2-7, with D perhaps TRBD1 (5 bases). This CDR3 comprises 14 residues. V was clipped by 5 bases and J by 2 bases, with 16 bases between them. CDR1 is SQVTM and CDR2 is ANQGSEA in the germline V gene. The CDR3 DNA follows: TGCAGCGTTCGTGGCAGGGTTAATCCCTACGAGCAGTACTTC. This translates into CSVRGRVNPYEQYF.

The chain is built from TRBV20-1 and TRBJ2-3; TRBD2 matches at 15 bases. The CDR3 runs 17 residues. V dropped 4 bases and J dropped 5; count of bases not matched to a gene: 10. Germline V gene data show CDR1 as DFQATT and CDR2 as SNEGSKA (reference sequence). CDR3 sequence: CSAKVGTSGRIGDTQYF. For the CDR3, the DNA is TGCAGTGCTAAGGTCGGGACTAGCGGGAGGATTGGAGATACGCAGTATTTT.

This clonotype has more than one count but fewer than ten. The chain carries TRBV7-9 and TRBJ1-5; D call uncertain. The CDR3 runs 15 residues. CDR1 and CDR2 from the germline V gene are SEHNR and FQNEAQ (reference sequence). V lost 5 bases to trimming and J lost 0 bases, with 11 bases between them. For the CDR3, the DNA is TGTGCCAGCAGCGCTAGCGGGAGTAGCAATCAGCCCCAGCATTTT. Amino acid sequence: CASSASGSSNQPQHF.

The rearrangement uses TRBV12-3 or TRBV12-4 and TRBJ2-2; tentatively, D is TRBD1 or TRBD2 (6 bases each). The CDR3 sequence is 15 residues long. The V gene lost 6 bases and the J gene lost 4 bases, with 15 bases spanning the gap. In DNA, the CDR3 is TGTGCCAGCAGCCTGGGGGGCAGCCTCACCGGGGAGCTGTTTTTT. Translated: CASSLGGSLTGELFF.

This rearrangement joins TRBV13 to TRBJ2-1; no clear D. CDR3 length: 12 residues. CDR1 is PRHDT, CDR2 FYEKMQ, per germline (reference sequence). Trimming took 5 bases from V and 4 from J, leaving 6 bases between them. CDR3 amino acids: CASSADYNEQFF. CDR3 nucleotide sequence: TGTGCCAGCAGCGCAGATTACAATGAGCAGTTCTTC.

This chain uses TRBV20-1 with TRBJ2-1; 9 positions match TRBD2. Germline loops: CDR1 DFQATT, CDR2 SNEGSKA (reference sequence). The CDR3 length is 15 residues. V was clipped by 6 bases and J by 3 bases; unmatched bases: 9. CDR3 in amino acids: CSARFQTSGYNEQFF. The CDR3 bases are TGCAGTGCCAGATTTCAGACTAGCGGCTACAATGAGCAGTTCTTC.

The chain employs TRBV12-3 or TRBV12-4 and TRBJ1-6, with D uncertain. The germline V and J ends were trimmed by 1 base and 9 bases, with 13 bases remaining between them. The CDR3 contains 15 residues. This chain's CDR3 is CASSLGGDSGSPLHF. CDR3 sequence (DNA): TGTGCCAGCAGTTTAGGCGGGGATTCAGGTTCACCCCTCCACTTT.

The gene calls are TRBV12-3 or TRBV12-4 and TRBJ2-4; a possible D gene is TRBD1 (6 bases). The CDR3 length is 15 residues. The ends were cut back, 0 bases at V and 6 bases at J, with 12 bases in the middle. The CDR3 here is CASSLAQGLLNIQYF. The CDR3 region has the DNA TGTGCCAGCAGTTTAGCGCAGGGGCTTTTAAACATTCAGTACTTC.

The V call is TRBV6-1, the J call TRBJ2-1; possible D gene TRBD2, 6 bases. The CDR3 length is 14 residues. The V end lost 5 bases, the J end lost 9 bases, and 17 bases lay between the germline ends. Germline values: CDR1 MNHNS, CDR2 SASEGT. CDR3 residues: CASSRGGGAPEQFF. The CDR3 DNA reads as TGTGCCAGCAGTAGGGGCGGCGGGGCACCTGAGCAGTTCTTC.

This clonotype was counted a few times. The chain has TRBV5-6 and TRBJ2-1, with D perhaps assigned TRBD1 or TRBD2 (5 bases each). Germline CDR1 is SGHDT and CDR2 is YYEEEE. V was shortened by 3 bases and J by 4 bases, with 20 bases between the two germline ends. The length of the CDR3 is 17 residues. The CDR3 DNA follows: TGTGCCAGCAGCTCTTTTAACCTCAGGGACCGGTACAATGAGCAGTTCTTC. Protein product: CASSSFNLRDRYNEQFF.

CDR3 loop: CASSPPSTEAFF. CDR3 nucleotide sequence: TGCGCCAGCAGCCCTCCTTCCACTGAAGCTTTCTTT. This sequence joins TRBV5-1 and TRBJ1-1; D is unresolved. Germline CDR1 reads SGHRS; CDR2 reads YFSETQ. V gave up 4 bases and J gave up 4 bases, with 8 bases separating them. This CDR3 region has 12 residues.

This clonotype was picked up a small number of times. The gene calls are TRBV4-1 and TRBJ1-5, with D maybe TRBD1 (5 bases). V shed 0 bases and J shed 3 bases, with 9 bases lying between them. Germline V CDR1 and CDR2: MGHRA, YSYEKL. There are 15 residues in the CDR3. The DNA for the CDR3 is TGCGCCAGCAGCCAAGAAAAAGGGGTCAATCAGCCCCAGCATTTT. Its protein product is CASSQEKGVNQPQHF.

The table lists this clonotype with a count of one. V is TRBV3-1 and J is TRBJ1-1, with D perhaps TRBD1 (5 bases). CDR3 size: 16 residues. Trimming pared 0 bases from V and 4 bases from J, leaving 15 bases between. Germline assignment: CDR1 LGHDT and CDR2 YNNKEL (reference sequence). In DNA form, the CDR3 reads TGTGCCAGCAGCCAAGATCGGATCGGGGGTTCCACTGAAGCTTTCTTT. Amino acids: CASSQDRIGGSTEAFF.

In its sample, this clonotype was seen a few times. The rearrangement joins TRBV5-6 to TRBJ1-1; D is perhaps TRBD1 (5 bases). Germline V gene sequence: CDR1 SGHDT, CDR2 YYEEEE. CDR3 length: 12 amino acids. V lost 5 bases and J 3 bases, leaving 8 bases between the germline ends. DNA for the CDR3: TGTGCCAGCAGACGACAGTACACTGAAGCTTTCTTT. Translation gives CASRRQYTEAFF.

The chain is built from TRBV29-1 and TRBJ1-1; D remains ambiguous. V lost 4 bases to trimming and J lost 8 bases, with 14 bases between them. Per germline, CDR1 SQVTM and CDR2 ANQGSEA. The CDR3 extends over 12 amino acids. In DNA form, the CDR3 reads TGCAGCGTTGTTGTGTGGGGTCAGGAAGCTTTCTTT. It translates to CSVVVWGQEAFF.

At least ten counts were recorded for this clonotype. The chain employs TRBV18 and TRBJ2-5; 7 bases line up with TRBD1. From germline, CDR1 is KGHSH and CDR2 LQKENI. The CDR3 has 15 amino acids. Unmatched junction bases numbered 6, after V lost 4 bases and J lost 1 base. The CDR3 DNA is TGTGCCAGCTCACTTCAAAACAGGGGCCAAGAGACCCAGTACTTC. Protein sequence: CASSLQNRGQETQYF.

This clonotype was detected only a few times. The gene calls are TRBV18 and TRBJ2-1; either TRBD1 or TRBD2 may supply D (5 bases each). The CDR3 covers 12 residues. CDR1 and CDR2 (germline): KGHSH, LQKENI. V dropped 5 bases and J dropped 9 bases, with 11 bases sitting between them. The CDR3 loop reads CASSDVGAEQFF. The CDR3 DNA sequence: TGTGCCAGCTCAGACGTCGGGGCTGAGCAGTTCTTC.

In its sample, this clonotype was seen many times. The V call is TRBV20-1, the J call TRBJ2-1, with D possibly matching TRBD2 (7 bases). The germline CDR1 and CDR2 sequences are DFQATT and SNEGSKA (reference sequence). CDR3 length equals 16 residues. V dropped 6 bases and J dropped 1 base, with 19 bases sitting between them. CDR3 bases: TGCAGTGCAACAGATAGCGGGCAGGGGTCCTACAATGAGCAGTTCTTC. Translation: CSATDSGQGSYNEQFF.

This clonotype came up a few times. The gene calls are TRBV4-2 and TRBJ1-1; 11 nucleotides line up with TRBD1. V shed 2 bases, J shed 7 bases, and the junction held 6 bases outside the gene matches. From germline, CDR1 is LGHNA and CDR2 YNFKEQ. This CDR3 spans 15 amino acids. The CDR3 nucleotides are TGTGCCAGCAGCCAATCCGGGACAGGGGGGGATGAAGCTTTCTTT. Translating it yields CASSQSGTGGDEAFF.

The CDR3 sequence: CAIKVRMNTEAFF. The CDR3, as DNA: TGTGCCATCAAGGTCCGTATGAACACTGAAGCTTTCTTT. This chain connects TRBV10-3 to TRBJ1-1; D not certain. The germline gives CDR1 ENHRY, CDR2 SYGVKD. V lost 7 bases and J 0 bases, leaving 9 bases between the germline ends. This CDR3 contains 13 residues.

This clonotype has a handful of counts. The CDR3 spells CASSIRAPQNSGRAFETQYF. The CDR3 DNA is TGTGCCAGCAGTATCAGGGCGCCTCAGAATAGCGGGAGGGCCTTTGAGACCCAGTACTTC. V is TRBV27 and J is TRBJ2-5, with 11 bases identical to TRBD2. Per the germline V gene, CDR1 is MNHEY and CDR2 is SMNVEV (reference sequence). This CDR3 region has 20 residues. V lost 5 bases to trimming and J lost 5 bases; unmatched junction nucleotides: 22.

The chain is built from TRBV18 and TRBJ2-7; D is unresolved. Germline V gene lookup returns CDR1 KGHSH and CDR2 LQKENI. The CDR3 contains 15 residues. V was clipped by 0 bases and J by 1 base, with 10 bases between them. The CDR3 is CASSPPGKGSYEQYF. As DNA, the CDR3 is TGTGCCAGCTCACCACCGGGCAAAGGATCCTACGAGCAGTACTTC.

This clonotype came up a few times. The CDR3, as DNA: TGTGCCAGCAGTTACAGGGGCGGTAACAATGAGCAGTTCTTC. Translating it yields CASSYRGGNNEQFF. This chain links TRBV6-5 with TRBJ2-1, with D perhaps matching TRBD1 (5 bases). Germline assignment: CDR1 MNHEY and CDR2 SVGAGI. The ends were cut back, 2 bases at V and 5 bases at J, with 10 bases in the middle. CDR3 length: 14 residues.

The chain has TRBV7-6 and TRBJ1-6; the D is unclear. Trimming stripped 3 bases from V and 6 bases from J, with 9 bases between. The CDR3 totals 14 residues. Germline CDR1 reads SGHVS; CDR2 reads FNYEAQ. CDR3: CASSFSGRNSPLHF. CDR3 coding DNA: TGTGCCAGCAGCTTTAGTGGGCGTAATTCACCCCTCCACTTT.